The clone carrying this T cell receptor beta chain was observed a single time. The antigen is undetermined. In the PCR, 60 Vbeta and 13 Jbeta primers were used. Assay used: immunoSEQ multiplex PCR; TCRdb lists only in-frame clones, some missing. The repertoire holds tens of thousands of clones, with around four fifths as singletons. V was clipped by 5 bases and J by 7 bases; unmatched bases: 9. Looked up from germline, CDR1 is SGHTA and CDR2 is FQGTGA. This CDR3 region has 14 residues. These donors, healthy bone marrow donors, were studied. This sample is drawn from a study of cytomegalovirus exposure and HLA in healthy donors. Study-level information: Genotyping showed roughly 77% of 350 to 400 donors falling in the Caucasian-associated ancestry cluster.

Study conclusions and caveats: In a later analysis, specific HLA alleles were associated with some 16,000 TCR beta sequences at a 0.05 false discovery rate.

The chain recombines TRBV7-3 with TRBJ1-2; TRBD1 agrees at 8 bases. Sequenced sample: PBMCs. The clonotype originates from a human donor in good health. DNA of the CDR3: TGTGCCAGCAGCCCAACAGGGGGTGTAGCTGGCTACACCTTC. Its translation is CASSPTGGVAGYTF. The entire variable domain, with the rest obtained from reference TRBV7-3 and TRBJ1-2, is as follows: GAGVSQTPSNKVTEKGKYVELRCDPISGHTALYWYRQSLGQGPEFLIYFQGTGAADDSGLPNDRFFAVRPEGSVSTLKIQRTERGDSAVYLCASSPTGGVAGYTFGSGTRLTVV.